This TCR beta chain is drawn from a study of shared clonotypes between healthy human individuals. Deep-level settings were used for running the assay. Under the authors' procedure: There were no quality scores in the junction-only immunoSEQ sequences, so filtering differed. Sequencing was performed with immunoSEQ multiplex PCR; in TCRdb, only in-frame clones are kept and a portion is missing. The DNA was the basis for D and trimming; V, J and clone size are from that table. This sample has some 2,000,000 clones, with roughly 94% found just once. Naive CD8 cells, CD45RO-negative and positively selected for CCR7, excluded terminally differentiated effector memory CD45RA+ cells. The study drew its donors from healthy HIV-negative adults without recent acute infections or vaccinations. The donors, all of them Caucasian adults, lived in Nashville, Tennessee. Sequencing was performed on naive CD8+ T cells sorted from blood. The receptor's source is a man between 18 and 29 years old in good health.

CDR3 DNA sequence: TGTGCCAGCAGCCCACTCCGGGAGGCCTACGAGCAGTACTTC. It is translated as CASSPLREAYEQYF. V and J are TRBV5-8 and TRBJ2-7; 7 bases are a match to TRBD2. V shed 4 bases and J 2 bases; nucleotides not matched to a gene: 6. The germline V gene has CDR1 SGHTS and CDR2 YDEGEE. CDR3 length equals 14 residues.